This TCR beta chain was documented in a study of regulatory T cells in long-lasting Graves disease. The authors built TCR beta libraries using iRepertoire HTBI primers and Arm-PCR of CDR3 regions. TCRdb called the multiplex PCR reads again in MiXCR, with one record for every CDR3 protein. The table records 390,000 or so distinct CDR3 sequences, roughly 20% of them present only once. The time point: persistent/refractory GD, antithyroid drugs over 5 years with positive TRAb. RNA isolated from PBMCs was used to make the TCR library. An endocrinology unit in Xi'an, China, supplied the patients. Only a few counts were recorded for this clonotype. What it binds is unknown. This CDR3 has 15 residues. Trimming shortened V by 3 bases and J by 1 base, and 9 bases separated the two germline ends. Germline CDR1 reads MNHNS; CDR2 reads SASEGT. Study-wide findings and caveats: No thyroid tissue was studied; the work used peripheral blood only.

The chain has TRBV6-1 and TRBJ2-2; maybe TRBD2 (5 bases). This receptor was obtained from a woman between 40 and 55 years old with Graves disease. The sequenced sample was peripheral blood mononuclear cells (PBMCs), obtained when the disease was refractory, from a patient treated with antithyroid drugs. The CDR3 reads CASSDRSGNTGELFF. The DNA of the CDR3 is TGTGCCAGCAGTGATCGAAGCGGGAACACCGGGGAGCTGTTTTTT.